Listed below are T cell receptor beta chains from one sample, sequenced in a study of T cell repertoires in cytomegalovirus infection. MiXCR, applied by TCRdb to the reads, yields one record per CDR3 protein. The sample has some 500,000 distinct CDR3 sequences, about 33% seen once. The antigens for these receptors are not known. The source was cultured PBMCs, collected from culture after CMV antigen stimulation. These receptors came from a human donor in good health (CMV status not recorded). Some clones in this sample may be carry-over from other donors' samples. Each CDR3 is given with its conserved first and last residue. D genes are given only for firm matches. Clone size, where shown, is once, few, many, or a class for clones that have expanded.

many,-,TRBV7-2,TRBJ2-1,TGTGCCAGCAGCTTAGTGGCGGGGTGGGGCAATGAGCAGTTCTTC,CASSLVAGWGNEQFF
-,-,TRBV5-1,TRBJ2-1,TGCGCCAGCAGCTTGGCCGGGACTTTTAACAATGAGCAGTTCTTC,CASSLAGTFNNEQFF
many,-,TRBV7-2,TRBJ1-2,TGTGCCAGCAGCTTCCACGGGACAAACAACTATGGCTACACCTTC,CASSFHGTNNYGYTF
few,TRBD2,TRBV7-9,TRBJ2-1,TGTGCCAGCAGCGTGGGAGGACTAGCGGGATTCTACAATGAGCAGTTCTTC,CASSVGGLAGFYNEQFF
-,-,TRBV7-9,TRBJ2-1,TGTGCCAGCAGCTTACGGACCAGCGGGTTCCACAATGAGCAGTTCTTC,CASSLRTSGFHNEQFF
-,-,TRBV28,TRBJ2-3,TGTGCCAGCAGTTTACGCTCTAGCAGCAAGATGGGTACGCAGTATTTT,CASSLRSSSKMGTQYF
medium-sized,-,TRBV6-1,TRBJ1-2,TGTGCCAGCACTGACAGGCCGGGCGGCTACACCTTC,CASTDRPGGYTF
-,TRBD2,TRBV14,TRBJ2-1,TGTGCCAGCAGCCATTACAATCAGGCGGGAGGACTATCCTACAATGAGCAGTTCTTC,CASSHYNQAGGLSYNEQFF
-,-,TRBV7-2,TRBJ1-4,TGTGCCAGCAGCCCCTTTAACTTTGGTCAGGGTGGGGAAAAACTGTTTTTT,CASSPFNFGQGGEKLFF
-,-,TRBV27,TRBJ2-5,TGTGCCAGCAGTAGTAGCCCCCGGCGGACCCAGTACTTC,CASSSSPRRTQYF
many,-,TRBV7-2,TRBJ2-5,TGTGCCAGCAGCTTTTATGGAGGAGGGGGGGAAGAGACCCAGTACTTC,CASSFYGGGGEETQYF
few,-,TRBV10-3,TRBJ2-5,TGTGCCATCAGTGAGTCGCCGGGGGCGCGAGAGACCCAGTACTTC,CAISESPGARETQYF
-,TRBD1,TRBV12-3/TRBV12-4,TRBJ1-1,TGTGCCAGCAGCCCGACAGGGGCCGCTGAAGCTTTCTTT,CASSPTGAAEAFF
-,-,TRBV28,TRBJ1-5,TGTGCCAGCAGACCGGGACCCTTAGTCAATAGCAATCAGCCCCAGCATTTT,CASRPGPLVNSNQPQHF
many,-,TRBV7-2,TRBJ1-1,TGTGCCAGCAGCGTCTCCATGGGTCACACTGAAGCTTTCTTT,CASSVSMGHTEAFF
-,TRBD1,TRBV2,TRBJ1-4,TGTGCCAGCAGTGCCCTCCGGACAGGGGGCCGGGAAAAACTGTTTTTT,CASSALRTGGREKLFF
-,-,TRBV28,TRBJ2-3,TGTGCCGGCCGCGCCCAGGGAGGAGATACGCAGTATTTT,CAGRAQGGDTQYF
-,-,TRBV11-3,TRBJ2-1,TGTACCAGCAGCCGCAGGGGAGGGCAGTTCTTC,CTSSRRGGQFF
few,-,TRBV28,TRBJ1-1,TGTGCCAGCATCATGGGGGGGGCGAACACTGAAGCTTTCTTT,CASIMGGANTEAFF
-,TRBD1,TRBV2,TRBJ2-5,TGTGCCAGCAGTGGGGGGACAGGGCAAGAGACCCAGTACTTC,CASSGGTGQETQYF
few,-,TRBV7-2,TRBJ2-5,TGTGCCAGCAGCTTAGGCTACAGATTAGAGACCCAGTACTTC,CASSLGYRLETQYF
-,TRBD1,TRBV12-3/TRBV12-4,TRBJ2-1,TGTGCCAGCTATGACGGGACAGGGAGACAGGTTGAGCAGTTCTTC,CASYDGTGRQVEQFF
many,TRBD2,TRBV7-8,TRBJ2-2,TGTGCCAGCAGCAGTGGGGGGGTCAGAGACACCGGGGAGCTGTTTTTT,CASSSGGVRDTGELFF
few,-,TRBV6-1,TRBJ2-1,TGTGCCAGCAGTGAAACTAGGGGTGAGCAGTTCTTC,CASSETRGEQFF
few,TRBD2,TRBV4-3,TRBJ2-1,TGCGCCAGCAGCCAAGATCAGGCGGGAGGGACTAATGAGCAGTTCTTC,CASSQDQAGGTNEQFF
few,TRBD1,TRBV7-9,TRBJ1-1,TGTGCCAGCAGCCCTCCCTATGCAGGGGGCGCCGGGGGGACTGAAGCTTTCTTT,CASSPPYAGGAGGTEAFF
many,-,TRBV29-1,TRBJ1-1,TGCAGCGTTTCCCACAGCAACACTGAAGCTTTCTTT,CSVSHSNTEAFF
few,-,TRBV6-1,TRBJ1-1,TGTGCCAGCAGAAACGCGGGGGGGACTGAAGCTTTCTTT,CASRNAGGTEAFF
few,-,TRBV7-9,TRBJ2-3,TGTGCCAGCAGCCCTGGGACGTATGCTGGAGGAGATACGCAGTATTTT,CASSPGTYAGGDTQYF
few,TRBD2,TRBV27,TRBJ2-7,TGTGCCAGCAGTTTAGGTCTAGCGGGAGTCGAGCAGCACTTC,CASSLGLAGVEQHF
few,-,TRBV20-1,TRBJ2-3,TGCAGTGCTAGAGATCGACCGGGGGCGAGCACAGATACGCAGTATTTT,CSARDRPGASTDTQYF
few,-,TRBV4-3,TRBJ2-7,TGCGCCAGCAGCCAAGACCGACGGGGGGCCGAGCAGTACTTC,CASSQDRRGAEQYF
few,TRBD2,TRBV6-2/TRBV6-3,TRBJ2-7,TGTGCCAGCAGCCTCCTGGGGACTAGCGGCACCTACGAGCAGTACTTC,CASSLLGTSGTYEQYF
-,TRBD1,TRBV2,TRBJ1-5,TGTGCCAGCCACATCGGACAGGCTCAGCCCCAGCATTTT,CASHIGQAQPQHF
many,-,TRBV7-2,TRBJ1-2,TGTGCCAGCAGCACGGGAGGAGCCTATGGCTACACCTTC,CASSTGGAYGYTF
many,TRBD2,TRBV7-2,TRBJ2-7,TGTGCCAGCAGCGTACACGGGACTAGTGCCTACGAGCAGTACTTC,CASSVHGTSAYEQYF
-,-,TRBV7-2,TRBJ2-3,TGTGCCAGCAGCCATCACAGGGTTCTCACAGATACGCAGTATTTT,CASSHHRVLTDTQYF
-,TRBD2,TRBV11-2,TRBJ2-3,TGTGCCAGCAGCTTAGGCCGGACTAGCGGGGCTCTCGGGACGCAGTATTTT,CASSLGRTSGALGTQYF
-,-,TRBV6-2/TRBV6-3,TRBJ1-6,TGTGCCAGCGGAGCTTCACCCCTCCACTTT,CASGASPLHF
-,-,TRBV20-1,TRBJ2-7,TGCAGCTCGTCCAAGGGACAATTGGAGCAGTACTTC,CSSSKGQLEQYF
few,-,TRBV24-1,TRBJ2-1,TGTGCCACCAGTGATTCCAGGGAAAGAGAATTCGAGCAGTTCTTC,CATSDSREREFEQFF
few,-,TRBV7-2,TRBJ2-5,TGTGCCAGCAGCTTGGGTGCAGGGTATCAGGAGACCCAGTACTTC,CASSLGAGYQETQYF
-,-,TRBV11-1,TRBJ1-3,TGTGCCGGCAGCTTGACGGACTACTCTGGAAACACCATATATTTT,CAGSLTDYSGNTIYF
few,-,TRBV5-4,TRBJ2-2,TGTGCCAGCAGCCAGACACGGATAGGGGAGCTGTTTTTT,CASSQTRIGELFF
-,TRBD1,TRBV5-4,TRBJ2-1,TGTGCCAGCAGCAAGCCGGGACAGGGGGCTGGGGAGCAGTTCTTC,CASSKPGQGAGEQFF
once,-,TRBV13,TRBJ2-1,TGTGCCAGCACCGCGAGGGGGGGAGCCACGGATGAGCAGTTCTTC,CASTARGGATDEQFF
few,-,TRBV7-2,TRBJ1-4,TGTGCCAGCAGCTTTAACCCTGAAAAACTGTTTTTT,CASSFNPEKLFF
-,-,TRBV7-2,TRBJ1-4,TGTGCCAGCAGCTTAGAAAGTCTGCGTGAGCAGACTAATGAAAAACTGTTTTTT,CASSLESLREQTNEKLFF
few,TRBD1,TRBV27,TRBJ1-2,TGTGCCAGCAGTTTAACCCGGGACAGGGGAGACTACACCTTC,CASSLTRDRGDYTF
few,-,TRBV11-2,TRBJ2-3,TGTGCCAGCAGCTCCGAAGGGGATTCTAGCACAGATACGCAGTATTTT,CASSSEGDSSTDTQYF
-,TRBD1,TRBV20-1,TRBJ1-1,TGCAGTGCTAGAGGGGACAGGGGGTTAGACATGAACACTGAAGCTTTCTTT,CSARGDRGLDMNTEAFF
-,-,TRBV7-9,TRBJ2-7,TGTGCCAGCAGCCTCGGAGAAGGGGGGATTTACGAGCAGTACTTC,CASSLGEGGIYEQYF
few,-,TRBV19,TRBJ1-2,TGTGCCAGTAAAGTGGGAACCGGAGCTAACTATGGCTACACCTTC,CASKVGTGANYGYTF
-,-,TRBV20-1,TRBJ2-4,TGCAGTGCCAAAGAGGGCAAAAACATTCAGTACTTC,CSAKEGKNIQYF
few,TRBD1,TRBV7-8,TRBJ2-6,TGTGCCAGCAGAGGGGGCGCTGGGGCCAACGTCCTGACTTTC,CASRGGAGANVLTF
few,-,TRBV30,TRBJ2-2,TGTGCCTGGAGTGGCGGCAACACCGGGGAGCTGTTTTTT,CAWSGGNTGELFF
-,-,TRBV10-3,TRBJ2-3,TGTGCCATCAGTGAGCTAGGCGCAGGGACCACAGATACGCAGTATTTT,CAISELGAGTTDTQYF